These 20 T cell receptor beta chains came from one sample sequenced in a study of human T cells and chemical hapten exposure. Treatment indicated: therapeutic diphenylcyclopropenone sensitization with weekly scalp DPC. For the library, individual cDNA molecules each received unique molecular identifiers. MiXCR, applied by TCRdb to the reads, yields one record per CDR3 protein. The table shows 4,000 to 4,500 distinct CDR3 sequences, with around 49% occurring only once. The sample consisted of whole blood, taken before DPC sensitization or 2, 6, or about 24 weeks after (not recorded which). Source of these receptors: an adult with alopecia areata. Some clones in this sample may be carry-over from other donors' samples. This table probably holds off-target reads from a library built for another chain.

The chain links TRBV6-1 to TRBJ2-5; D gene ambiguous. With 2 bases removed from V and 5 bases from J, the gap between germline ends came to 3 bases. The CDR3 consists of 11 residues. Looked up from germline, CDR1 is MNHNS and CDR2 is SASEGT. CDR3 sequence (DNA): TGTGCCAGCAGTGAACACGAGACCCAGTACTTC. This translates into CASSEHETQYF.

The chain recombines TRBV5-5 with TRBJ1-5, with a tentative D call TRBD1 (5 bases). Germline CDR1 and CDR2: SGHKS and YYEKEE (reference sequence). Trimming took off 3 bases at V and 6 bases at J, with 13 bases between the two ends. CDR3 length: 14 residues. The CDR3 DNA reads as TGTGCCAGCAGCTCCGGGACCGAACTTCAGCCCCAGCATTTT. It codes for CASSSGTELQPQHF.

CDR3 residues: CASRPRDPPTDTQYF. The CDR3 nucleotides are TGTGCCAGCAGGCCCCGGGACCCCCCCACAGATACGCAGTATTTT. The chain couples TRBV2 to TRBJ2-3; D may be TRBD1 or TRBD2 (5 bases each). Germline CDR1 and CDR2: SNHLY and FYNNEI. The CDR3 consists of 15 residues. V dropped 6 bases and J dropped 2 bases, with 15 bases sitting between them.

This clonotype occurred a few times. This chain joins TRBV20-1 and TRBJ2-7, with TRBD2 matching over 14 bases. The CDR3 contains 20 residues. The trim removed 6 bases at V and 2 bases at J, leaving 21 bases unmatched. The germline gives CDR1 DFQATT, CDR2 SNEGSKA (reference sequence). CDR3 loop: CSAPGSEFGTSGRAPYEQYF. DNA for the CDR3: TGCAGTGCACCGGGCAGCGAATTCGGGACTAGCGGGAGAGCGCCCTACGAGCAGTACTTC.

The chain joins TRBV20-1 to TRBJ1-2; perhaps TRBD1 as D (5 bases). The CDR3 has 14 amino acids. The V gene's germline CDR1 is DFQATT and CDR2 SNEGSKA (reference sequence). Trimming shortened V by 5 bases and J by 0 bases, and 13 bases separated the two germline ends. The CDR3 here is CSAAGAAANYGYTF. The CDR3, as DNA: TGCAGTGCTGCTGGGGCAGCTGCTAACTATGGCTACACCTTC.

Only a few counts were recorded for this clonotype. V gene TRBV20-1 combines with J gene TRBJ2-7; tentative D call: TRBD2 (6 bases). The CDR3 spans 14 residues. The V gene's germline CDR1 is DFQATT and CDR2 SNEGSKA (reference sequence). V was trimmed by 5 bases and J by 9 bases, leaving 23 bases between them. The CDR3 sequence: CSAGTGTQPLGQYF. CDR3 bases: TGCAGTGCTGGAACCGGGACTCAACCTTTGGGGCAGTACTTC.

This clonotype showed up just a few times. The chain joins TRBV7-2 to TRBJ2-3; D assignment may be TRBD1 or TRBD2 (5 bases each). CDR3 length: 13 amino acids. The V end was cut by 0 bases, the J end by 9 bases, with 10 bases between. Germline V CDR1 and CDR2: SGHTA, FQGNSA. Here the CDR3 reads CASSLAGEGTQYF. The CDR3 coding sequence is TGTGCCAGCAGCTTAGCGGGGGAAGGCACGCAGTATTTT.

This clonotype was picked up a small number of times. This sequence joins TRBV10-2 and TRBJ2-5; the D is unclear. Trimming removed 2 bases at V and 5 bases at J, with 9 bases between. Germline lookup yields CDR1 WSHSY and CDR2 SAAADI. This CDR3 has 13 amino acids. The CDR3 is CASSEVAGETQYF. The CDR3 DNA is TGCGCCAGCAGTGAGGTAGCAGGCGAGACCCAGTACTTC.

The V gene is TRBV20-1, the J gene TRBJ2-7; the match to TRBD2 covers 9 bases. With V trimmed by 5 bases and J by 3 bases, 5 bases remained unmatched. The CDR3 is 13 residues long. CDR1 is DFQATT and CDR2 is SNEGSKA in the germline V gene (reference sequence). As DNA, the CDR3 is TGCAGTGCTCCTATAGCGGGAGTCTACGAGCAGTACTTC. Encoded protein: CSAPIAGVYEQYF.

The chain couples TRBV7-2 to TRBJ2-5, with TRBD2 identical over 7 bases. The CDR3 runs to 14 residues. Germline V gene data show CDR1 as SGHTA and CDR2 as FQGNSA. V shed 0 bases and J 3 bases; nucleotides not matched to a gene: 1. CDR3 sequence reads: CASSLAGGKETQYF. CDR3 DNA: TGTGCCAGCAGCTTAGCGGGAGGGAAAGAGACCCAGTACTTC.

This chain joins TRBV28 and TRBJ2-1; possible D gene TRBD1, 6 bases. Trimming removed 2 bases from V and 8 bases from J, with 10 bases in between. The CDR3 has 13 amino acids. Per germline, CDR1 MDHEN and CDR2 SYDVKM. The chain's CDR3 is CASSLHRVHEQFF. The CDR3 DNA reads TGTGCCAGCAGTTTACACAGGGTCCATGAGCAGTTCTTC.

The V call is TRBV4-3, the J call TRBJ2-1, with 7 bases that match TRBD2. Losses at the gene ends were 0 bases for V and 1 base for J; bases not matched to a gene: 6. Germline V CDR1 and CDR2: LGHNA, YSLEER. The CDR3 has 17 amino acids. The CDR3 nucleotides read TGCGCCAGCAGCCAAGAATTTAGCGGGTCTTCCTACAATGAGCAGTTCTTC. This sequence encodes CASSQEFSGSSYNEQFF.

This chain links TRBV20-1 with TRBJ2-2, with 8 positions matching TRBD1. The CDR3 contains 14 residues. In germline, CDR1 is DFQATT, CDR2 SNEGSKA (reference sequence). J was trimmed by 4 bases and V by 2 bases; bases with no gene match: 3. The CDR3 spells CSARTRGRTGELFF. The CDR3 DNA follows: TGCAGTGCTAGAACCAGGGGGCGCACCGGGGAGCTGTTTTTT.

Comments on this clonotype: The conserved closing phenylalanine or tryptophan is absent in this CDR3, likely reflecting a read error. It is unclear where the CDR3 begins or ends on the DNA, so no DNA is shown, and the CDR3 is as TCRdb lists it. The chain recombines TRBV6-2 or TRBV6-3 with TRBJ2-1; the D call TRBD2 from the table was never checked on the DNA. The CDR3 comprises 12 residues, both ends counted. CDR1 and CDR2 (germline): MNHEY, SVGEGT. This chain's CDR3 is CASSYIPGPMAL.

This clonotype was counted a single time. V is TRBV28 and J is TRBJ2-7, with 8 bases aligning to TRBD1. The CDR3 is 15 residues long. The V segment lost 6 bases and the J segment 3 bases; nucleotides outside the gene matches: 10. CDR1 is MDHEN and CDR2 is SYDVKM in the germline V gene. CDR3 in DNA: TGTGCCAGCAGCAATATAGGAGACAGGGGCTACGAGCAGTACTTC. As protein: CASSNIGDRGYEQYF.

The chain has TRBV6-2 or TRBV6-3 and TRBJ2-3; weak D call: TRBD1 (6 bases). The germline gives CDR1 MNHEY, CDR2 SVGEGT. CDR3 size: 17 residues. V was pared by 5 bases and J by 3 bases, with 21 bases between. CDR3: CASSENPGHVRTDTQYF. CDR3 DNA sequence: TGTGCCAGCAGTGAGAATCCGGGACATGTTAGGACAGATACGCAGTATTTT.

The chain joins TRBV14 to TRBJ2-3; D gene ambiguous. Trimming shortened V by 3 bases and J by 7 bases, and 11 bases separated the two germline ends. Germline lookup yields CDR1 SGHDN and CDR2 FVKESK. CDR3 length equals 13 residues. In DNA form, the CDR3 reads TGTGCCAGCAGCCAGGAGACCTCTTATACGCAGTATTTT. Its protein is CASSQETSYTQYF.

The chain is built from TRBV6-1 and TRBJ2-5; D ambiguous. CDR3 length equals 15 residues. The V gene's germline CDR1 is MNHNS and CDR2 SASEGT. V lost 1 base and J lost 2, with 11 bases in between. CDR3 region: CASSEVITKQETQYF. CDR3 sequence (DNA): TGTGCCAGCAGTGAAGTCATTACCAAGCAAGAGACCCAGTACTTC.

The V gene is TRBV20-1, the J gene TRBJ2-7; TRBD2 is a possible D gene (5 bases). This CDR3 comprises 11 residues. V lost 6 bases and J 7 bases, leaving 13 bases between the germline ends. CDR1 DFQATT and CDR2 SNEGSKA come from the germline V gene (reference sequence). The CDR3 bases are TGCAGTGCCCGGGCGGGTGAAGAGCAGTACTTC. It is translated as CSARAGEEQYF.

The chain combines TRBV29-1 with TRBJ2-5; 7 positions agree with TRBD1. Trimming at V came to 7 bases and at J to 5 bases, leaving 7 bases not matched to a gene. This CDR3 has 12 residues. The germline V gene encodes CDR1 SQVTM and CDR2 ANQGSEA. In nucleotides, the CDR3 is TGCAGCGGAAAACAGGGGCCCGAGACCCAGTACTTC. Encoded protein: CSGKQGPETQYF.